A single T cell receptor (beta chain) is shown here with its context. Its antigen is undetermined. The sample originates from a study of cytomegalovirus exposure and HLA in healthy donors. Whole-study results and caveats: It was taken for granted in presence/absence analyses that sequencing depth across donors was roughly uniform. Versus the roughly 690-donor mean, an Asian-associated ancestry cluster reportedly showed fewer N-insertions in a later analysis. It was reported that TCR beta sequences correctly inferred the HLA-A and HLA-B alleles for most subjects. In a later analysis, HLA-associated beta chains showed higher expansion and lower generation probabilities than comparable chains.

The CDR3 spans 14 residues. CDR1 and CDR2 from the germline V gene are SNHLY and FYNNEI. Trimming pared 8 bases from V and 0 bases from J, leaving 14 bases between. The PCR used 60 Vbeta and 13 Jbeta primers. Assay: immunoSEQ multiplex PCR; the TCRdb copy retains only in-frame clones and omits some. The table includes tens of thousands of clones, roughly 70% detected once. The sequenced sample was PBMCs. The clonotype comes from a man in his fifties or sixties in good health and CMV-seropositive. This chain joins TRBV2 and TRBJ2-7; D is possibly TRBD2 (6 bases). CDR3 sequence reads: CASRLALSSYEQYF. The CDR3 nucleotides read TGTGCCAGCCGGCTAGCGCTGAGCTCCTACGAGCAGTACTTC.